Each of the 30 T cell receptor beta chains below was sequenced from the same sample in a study of blood T cell repertoires in COVID-19. Measured with immunoSEQ multiplex PCR; TCRdb has only the in-frame clones, and not every one. The sample contains some 250,000 clones, about nine tenths of which appear only once. The sequenced sample consisted of peripheral blood. These receptor sequences come from a man younger than 45 who had recovered from COVID-19.

V and J are TRBV9 and TRBJ1-6; a possible D gene is TRBD1 (6 bases). V was clipped by 4 bases and J by 4 bases, with 9 bases between them. This CDR3 has 14 residues. Germline V gene lookup returns CDR1 SGDLS and CDR2 YYNGEE. The CDR3 bases are TGTGCCAGCAGCCCGGACAGTTATAATTCACCCCTCCACTTT. It translates to CASSPDSYNSPLHF. The full variable domain, in which reference TRBV9 and TRBJ1-6 provide the parts outside the CDR3, is DSGVTQTPKHLITATGQRVTLRCSPRSGDLSVYWYQQSLDQGLQFLIQYYNGEERAKGNILERFSAQQFPDLHSELNLSSLELGDSALYFCASSPDSYNSPLHFGNGTRLTVT.

This sequence joins TRBV7-2 and TRBJ2-5; 14 bases are shared with TRBD2. The J segment lost 5 bases and the V segment lost 8 bases, leaving 4 bases of the junction unmatched. Germline loops: CDR1 SGHTA, CDR2 FQGNSA. The length of the CDR3 is 14 residues. The CDR3: CASQTSGGVETQYF. In DNA form, the CDR3 reads TGTGCCAGCCAGACTAGCGGGGGGGTTGAGACCCAGTACTTC.

The rearrangement links TRBV5-1 to TRBJ2-5; TRBD1 matches at 10 bases. The length of the CDR3 is 15 residues. Germline values: CDR1 SGHRS, CDR2 YFSETQ. The J segment lost 3 bases and the V segment lost 4 bases, leaving 6 bases of the junction unmatched. CDR3 bases: TGCGCCAGCAGCCTGGGAGGGACAGGGGAAGAGACCCAGTACTTC. It translates to CASSLGGTGEETQYF.

The rearrangement links TRBV9 to TRBJ2-1, with D perhaps TRBD2 (7 bases). The CDR3 totals 16 residues. The ends were cut back, 0 bases at V and 1 base at J, with 11 bases in the middle. Per germline, CDR1 SGDLS and CDR2 YYNGEE. CDR3 residues: CASSVVGGLSYNEQFF. CDR3 nucleotide sequence: TGTGCCAGCAGCGTAGTCGGGGGGCTATCCTACAATGAGCAGTTCTTC.

This clone was seen a few times. The chain joins TRBV5-1 to TRBJ1-2; TRBD1 might be the D (5 bases). CDR3 length: 12 amino acids. V was cut by 1 base and J by 8 bases, with 9 bases left in between. Germline CDR1 is SGHRS and CDR2 is YFSETQ. CDR3 region: CASSLTGRGYTF. In nucleotides, the CDR3 is TGCGCCAGCAGCTTGACAGGCCGAGGCTACACCTTC. The whole variable domain, remainder taken from reference TRBV5-1 and TRBJ1-2, is KAGVTQTPRYLIKTRGQQVTLSCSPISGHRSVSWYQQTPGQGLQFLFEYFSETQRNKGNFPGRFSGRQFSNSRSEMNVSTLELGDSALYLCASSLTGRGYTFGSGTRLTVV.

This clone was detected only once. The rearrangement uses TRBV24-1 and TRBJ1-3; possible D gene TRBD1, 6 bases. The V gene's germline CDR1 is KGHDR and CDR2 SFDVKD. V was shortened by 5 bases and J by 0 bases, with 10 bases between the two germline ends. CDR3 size: 15 residues. The CDR3 DNA reads TGTGCCACCAGTGCTGGGGGCCACTCTGGAAACACCATATATTTT. Amino acid sequence: CATSAGGHSGNTIYF.

This clone was counted a single time. The same CDR3 arises from other DNA sequences in this sample as well. This chain joins TRBV12-3 or TRBV12-4 and TRBJ2-5; the D is unclear. Trimming took 3 bases from V and 4 from J, leaving 3 bases between them. The CDR3 loop spans 11 amino acids. This CDR3 is CASSFGETQYF. As DNA, the CDR3 is TGTGCCAGCAGTTTCGGAGAGACCCAGTACTTC.

This chain joins TRBV5-4 and TRBJ2-5; D is ambiguous. V dropped 4 bases and J dropped 5 bases, with 6 bases sitting between them. Germline CDR1 reads SGHNT; CDR2 reads YYREEE (reference sequence). The CDR3 spans 11 residues. CDR3 bases: TGTGCCAGCAGCCAGGCGGAGACCCAGTACTTC. It specifies CASSQAETQYF.

This chain links TRBV4-1 with TRBJ2-3, with D unclear. There are 14 residues in the CDR3. The V end lost 3 bases, the J end lost 3 bases, and 10 bases lay between the germline ends. The germline V gene encodes CDR1 MGHRA and CDR2 YSYEKL. In DNA, the CDR3 is TGCGCCAGCAGCCAGTCCGGTTTTACAGATACGCAGTATTTT. It codes for CASSQSGFTDTQYF.

The chain carries TRBV19 and TRBJ2-7; perhaps TRBD1 as D (6 bases). The CDR3 has 11 amino acids. Trimming took off 6 bases at V and 6 bases at J, with 9 bases between the two ends. CDR1 and CDR2 from the germline V gene are LNHDA and SQIVND (reference sequence). CDR3 residues: CASSQGGEQYF. The CDR3 region has the DNA TGTGCCAGTAGCCAAGGGGGCGAGCAGTACTTC.

V is TRBV7-2 and J is TRBJ1-6; 12 bases match TRBD1. In germline, CDR1 is SGHTA, CDR2 FQGNSA. The length of the CDR3 is 15 residues. V lost 5 bases and J lost 7; bases outside the gene matches: 3. In nucleotides, the CDR3 is TGTGCCAGCAGCCCGGGACAGGGGGCCAATTCACCCCTCCACTTT. It yields the protein CASSPGQGANSPLHF.

J is TRBJ2-3 and V is TRBV6-1; D call uncertain. Germline assignment: CDR1 MNHNS and CDR2 SASEGT. The CDR3 has 14 amino acids. The V gene lost 2 bases and the J gene lost 1 base, with 7 bases spanning the gap. CDR3 sequence (DNA): TGTGCCAGCAGTGAATTCCCGGGCACAGATACGCAGTATTTT. This translates into CASSEFPGTDTQYF.

The chain has TRBV6-2 or TRBV6-3 and TRBJ2-1; TRBD2 might be the D (5 bases). The CDR3 extends over 13 amino acids. Trimming pared 4 bases from V and 12 bases from J, leaving 16 bases between. The germline V gene encodes CDR1 MNHEY and CDR2 SVGEGT. The CDR3 DNA reads TGTGCCAGCAGTTCTGCTAGCTCGGCGGGGCAGTTCTTC. Translated: CASSSASSAGQFF.

The CDR3 DNA follows: TGTGCCAGTAGTATAGGGACAGGGGCCTACGAGCAGTACTTC. This translates into CASSIGTGAYEQYF. The gene calls are TRBV19 and TRBJ2-7, with 9 bases lining up with TRBD1. The CDR3 contains 14 residues. The junction had 0 bases not matched to a gene; V was cut back by 1 base and J by 2 bases. In germline, CDR1 is LNHDA, CDR2 SQIVND (reference sequence).

This chain joins TRBV7-9 and TRBJ1-1; D is uncertain. Trimming shortened V by 5 bases and J by 5 bases, and 6 bases separated the two germline ends. The CDR3 extends over 11 amino acids. In germline, CDR1 is SEHNR, CDR2 FQNEAQ (reference sequence). This CDR3 is CASSIGTEAFF. CDR3 bases: TGTGCCAGCAGCATCGGGACTGAAGCTTTCTTT.

The chain combines TRBV19 with TRBJ2-7; D is unclear. The length of the CDR3 is 11 residues. Germline V lookup: CDR1 LNHDA, CDR2 SQIVND (reference sequence). V lost 5 bases to trimming and J lost 9 bases, with 11 bases between them. DNA for the CDR3: TGTGCCAGTAGTTCGATCGGTCGGCAGTACTTC. Translated: CASSSIGRQYF.

The rearrangement uses TRBV14 and TRBJ2-7; D is possibly TRBD2 (6 bases). The germline gives CDR1 SGHDN, CDR2 FVKESK. This CDR3 contains 14 residues. V dropped 4 bases and J dropped 2 bases, with 12 bases sitting between them. The CDR3 sequence: CASSPGGAPYEQYF. The CDR3 DNA reads TGTGCCAGCAGCCCAGGCGGGGCCCCCTACGAGCAGTACTTC.

V is TRBV27 and J is TRBJ2-1; 8 bases match TRBD1. After removal of 6 bases from V and 4 bases from J, the junction contained 8 bases not matched to a gene. This CDR3 contains 15 residues. Germline V gene sequence: CDR1 MNHEY, CDR2 SMNVEV (reference sequence). The CDR3 protein is CASSLQGVAYNEQFF. The CDR3 DNA reads TGTGCCAGCAGCTTACAGGGGGTAGCTTACAATGAGCAGTTCTTC.

This clone was seen just once. This sequence joins TRBV9 and TRBJ1-3; D perhaps matches TRBD1 (5 bases). Deletions cut 5 bases from V and 6 bases from J, with 12 bases between. Germline CDR1 is SGDLS and CDR2 is YYNGEE. The CDR3 has 13 amino acids. The CDR3 protein is CASSGGVENTIYF. The CDR3 bases are TGTGCCAGCAGTGGAGGGGTGGAAAACACCATATATTTT.

This chain uses TRBV7-2 with TRBJ1-1, with 10 bases identical to TRBD1. V lost 1 base and J lost 9; bases outside the gene matches: 11. CDR1 is SGHTA and CDR2 is FQGNSA in the germline V gene. The CDR3 is 16 residues long. The CDR3 loop is CASSLEGRDRGYKAFF. CDR3 nucleotide sequence: TGTGCCAGCAGCTTAGAAGGGCGGGACAGGGGATATAAAGCTTTCTTT.

This chain joins TRBV5-6 and TRBJ2-7; no firm D call. The CDR3 contains 16 residues. V was shortened by 1 base and J by 2 bases, with 16 bases between the two germline ends. The germline CDR1 and CDR2 sequences are SGHDT and YYEEEE. The CDR3 here is CASSLFGEASTYEQYF. CDR3 nucleotides: TGTGCCAGCAGCTTGTTCGGTGAAGCCTCAACCTACGAGCAGTACTTC.

J is TRBJ2-1 and V is TRBV18, with TRBD2 identical over 10 bases. V dropped 5 bases and J dropped 2; count of bases not matched to a gene: 6. CDR3 length: 16 residues. From germline, CDR1 is KGHSH and CDR2 LQKENI. The CDR3 DNA sequence: TGTGCCAGCTCAGCAGTCCTAGCGGGGGCCTACAATGAGCAGTTCTTC. Translating it yields CASSAVLAGAYNEQFF. Using reference TRBV18 and TRBJ2-1 for the parts outside the CDR3, the full variable domain is NAGVMQNPRHLVRRRGQEARLRCSPMKGHSHVYWYRQLPEEGLKFMVYLQKENIIDESGMPKERFSAEFPKEGPSILRIQQVVRGDSAAYFCASSAVLAGAYNEQFFGPGTRLTVL.

This chain uses TRBV6-5 with TRBJ1-2; 8 bases match TRBD1. The ends lost 4 bases at V and 8 bases at J; junction bases unmatched: 15. The CDR3 runs 16 residues. CDR1 MNHEY and CDR2 SVGAGI come from the germline V gene. The CDR3 spells CASSSTPGQGPRGYTF. CDR3 sequence (DNA): TGTGCCAGCAGTTCAACCCCCGGACAGGGCCCTAGAGGCTACACCTTC.

The V and J genes are TRBV25-1 and TRBJ1-4; D gene unclear. Per germline, CDR1 MGHDK and CDR2 SYGVNS. The CDR3 loop spans 15 amino acids. Trimming pared 0 bases from V and 1 base from J, leaving 6 bases between. CDR3 in DNA: TGTGCCAGCAGTGAATATCGGGGAACTAATGAAAAACTGTTTTTT. Protein sequence: CASSEYRGTNEKLFF.

The chain employs TRBV7-2 and TRBJ1-6; 7 bases line up with TRBD1. V dropped 2 bases and J dropped 9; count of bases not matched to a gene: 10. The CDR3 has 16 amino acids. In germline, CDR1 is SGHTA, CDR2 FQGNSA. Here the CDR3 reads CASSLSPRDRGSPLHF. The DNA of the CDR3 is TGTGCCAGCAGCTTATCACCCCGGGACAGAGGTTCACCCCTCCACTTT.

The gene calls are TRBV10-3 and TRBJ2-2; 9 bases map to TRBD2. V shed 5 bases, J shed 5 bases, and the junction held 3 bases outside the gene matches. The CDR3 loop spans 14 amino acids. Germline values: CDR1 ENHRY, CDR2 SYGVKD. CDR3 residues: CAISPGLATGELFF. The CDR3 DNA reads as TGTGCCATCAGTCCGGGACTAGCAACCGGGGAGCTGTTTTTT.

The chain is built from TRBV7-8 and TRBJ2-6; D gene ambiguous. This CDR3 comprises 16 residues. The germline V gene has CDR1 SGHVS and CDR2 FQNEAQ. V was shortened by 5 bases and J by 1 base, with 12 bases between the two germline ends. Here the CDR3 DNA reads TGTGCCAGCAGCGTGGCCCGCCAATCTGGGGCCAACGTCCTGACTTTC. It specifies CASSVARQSGANVLTF.

The V and J genes are TRBV18 and TRBJ1-4; 7 positions agree with TRBD1. The CDR3 loop spans 15 amino acids. Germline-derived CDR1 and CDR2 are KGHSH and LQKENI. V lost 3 bases, J lost 4 bases, and 5 bases stayed unmatched. The DNA of the CDR3 is TGTGCCAGCTCACCGGAGACAGGGATTAATGAAAAACTGTTTTTT. This gives the protein CASSPETGINEKLFF.

The chain joins TRBV7-9 to TRBJ1-5; no clear D. CDR3 length equals 15 residues. The V gene's germline CDR1 is SEHNR and CDR2 FQNEAQ (reference sequence). Trimming shortened V by 0 bases and J by 6 bases, and 12 bases separated the two germline ends. The CDR3 loop reads CASSLARDPGQPQHF. As DNA, the CDR3 is TGTGCCAGCAGCTTAGCGCGGGATCCGGGTCAGCCCCAGCATTTT.

V gene TRBV5-6 combines with J gene TRBJ2-7, with 7 bases fitting TRBD2. The V gene end was trimmed by 4 bases and the J gene end by 5 bases; junction bases not matched to a gene: 3. Germline V gene lookup returns CDR1 SGHDT and CDR2 YYEEEE. The CDR3 length is 12 residues. CDR3 sequence (DNA): TGTGCCAGCAGCCAACTAGCGAACGAGCAGTACTTC. It codes for CASSQLANEQYF.